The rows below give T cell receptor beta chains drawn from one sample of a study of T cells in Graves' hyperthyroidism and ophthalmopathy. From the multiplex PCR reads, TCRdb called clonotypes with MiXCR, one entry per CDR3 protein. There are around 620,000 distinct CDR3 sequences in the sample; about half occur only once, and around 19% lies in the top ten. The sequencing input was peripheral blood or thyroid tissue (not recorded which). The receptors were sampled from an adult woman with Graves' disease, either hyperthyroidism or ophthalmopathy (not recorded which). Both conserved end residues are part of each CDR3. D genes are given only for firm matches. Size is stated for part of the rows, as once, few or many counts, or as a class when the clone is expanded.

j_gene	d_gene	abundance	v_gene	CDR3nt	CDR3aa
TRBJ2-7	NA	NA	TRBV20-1	TGCAGTGCTCAGGAAGATTACGAGCAGTACTTC	CSAQEDYEQYF
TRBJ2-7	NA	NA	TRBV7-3	TGTGCCAGCAGCTTTTCCAAGGGGATTCGCGAGCAGTACTTC	CASSFSKGIREQYF
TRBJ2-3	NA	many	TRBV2	TGTGCCAGTTCTTTGGGTGGATCCAACACAGATACGCAGTATTTT	CASSLGGSNTDTQYF
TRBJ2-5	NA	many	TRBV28	TGTGCCAGCACCCTTTGGGGGTTAGAGACCCAGTACTTC	CASTLWGLETQYF
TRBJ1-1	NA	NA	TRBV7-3	TGTGCCAGCAGCTTAGGGATACGAACTGAAGCTTTCTTT	CASSLGIRTEAFF
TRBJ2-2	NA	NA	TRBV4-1	TGCGCCAGCAGCCAAGTGGGGTTAAGGGAGCTGTTTTTT	CASSQVGLRELFF
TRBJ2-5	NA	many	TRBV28	TGTGCCAGCATTGAGGCGGAGACCCAGTACTTC	CASIEAETQYF
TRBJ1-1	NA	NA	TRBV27	TGTGCCAGCCTTCTTCACAGGGCCTCTGGGACTGAAGCTTTCTTT	CASLLHRASGTEAFF
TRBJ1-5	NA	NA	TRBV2	TGTGCCAGCAGTGAACAGGGAGAAGGCAATCAGCCCCAGCATTTT	CASSEQGEGNQPQHF
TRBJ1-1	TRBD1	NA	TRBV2	TGTGCCAGCAGTGAATTCGGGACAGGGTCCGAGCAGGGGGCATACACTGAAGCTTTCTTT	CASSEFGTGSEQGAYTEAFF
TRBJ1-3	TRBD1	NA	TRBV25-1	TGTGCCAGCAGGGAAGACAGGGGCTCTGGAAACACCATATATTTT	CASREDRGSGNTIYF
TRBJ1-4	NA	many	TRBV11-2	TGTGCCAGCAGCTCTCGGGGGGAAGGTGAAAAACTGTTTTTT	CASSSRGEGEKLFF
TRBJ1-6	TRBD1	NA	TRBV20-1	TGCAGTGCTAGGGTCTTCCAGGGGGATAGTTCACCCCTCCACTTT	CSARVFQGDSSPLHF
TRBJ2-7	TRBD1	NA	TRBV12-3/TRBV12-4	TGTGCCAGCAGAGCCGGGACAGGGTTGAACGAGCAGTACTTC	CASRAGTGLNEQYF
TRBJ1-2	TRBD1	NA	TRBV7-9	TGTGCCAGCAGCTTAGCTGGAGGGGGCGGCTATGGCTACACCTTC	CASSLAGGGGYGYTF
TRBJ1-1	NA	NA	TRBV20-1	TGCAGTGCTAGAGATGGTATGGGAGGGATGAACACTGAAGCTTTCTTT	CSARDGMGGMNTEAFF
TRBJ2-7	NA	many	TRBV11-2	TGTGCCAGCAGCTCTACCTCGGGTCCCGTATCCCACCTCTACGAGCAGTACTTC	CASSSTSGPVSHLYEQYF
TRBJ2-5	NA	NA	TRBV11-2	TGTGCCAGCAGCTGGTTCAGCGGGTCCTTAAATCGGGAGACCCAGTACTTC	CASSWFSGSLNRETQYF
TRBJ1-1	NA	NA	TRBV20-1	TGCAGTGCCGGGGACAAGAACACTGAAGCTTTCTTT	CSAGDKNTEAFF
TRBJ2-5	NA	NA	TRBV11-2	TGTGCCAGCAGCTTAGATACAGGGTTTGGAGAGACCCAGTACTTC	CASSLDTGFGETQYF
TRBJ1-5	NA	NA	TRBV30	TGTGCCTGGAGTCAAGGGTATAGCAATCAGCCCCAGCATTTT	CAWSQGYSNQPQHF
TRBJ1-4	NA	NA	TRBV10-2	TGCGCCAGCAGTGGGAGGAGCTTTAATGAAAAACTGTTTTTT	CASSGRSFNEKLFF
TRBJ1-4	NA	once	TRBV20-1	TGCAGTGCCGTAGCTGATGGTCGAAAACTGTTTTTT	CSAVADGRKLFF
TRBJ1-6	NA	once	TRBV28	TGTGCCTGCAGTTTGAATTCACCCCTCCACTTT	CACSLNSPLHF
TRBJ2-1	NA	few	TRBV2	TGTGCCAGCAGTGACATTAATGAGCAGTTCTTC	CASSDINEQFF
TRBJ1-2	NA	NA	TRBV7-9	TGTGCCAGCAGCTCGGGACGGAACTCTGGCTACACCTTC	CASSSGRNSGYTF
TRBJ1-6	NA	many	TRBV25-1	TGTGCCAGCAGTGAACAGGGCAGTGCAATTCTTCCCCTCCACTTT	CASSEQGSAILPLHF